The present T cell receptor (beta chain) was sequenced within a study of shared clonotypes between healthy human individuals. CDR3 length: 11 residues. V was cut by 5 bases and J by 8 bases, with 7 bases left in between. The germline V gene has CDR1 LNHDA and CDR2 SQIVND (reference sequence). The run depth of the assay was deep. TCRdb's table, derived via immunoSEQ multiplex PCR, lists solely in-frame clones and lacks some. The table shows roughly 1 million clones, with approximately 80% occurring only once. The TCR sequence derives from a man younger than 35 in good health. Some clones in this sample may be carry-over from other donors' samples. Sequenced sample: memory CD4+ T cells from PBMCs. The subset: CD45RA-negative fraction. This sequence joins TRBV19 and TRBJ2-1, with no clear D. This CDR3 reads CASSLVDEQFF. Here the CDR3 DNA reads TGTGCCAGTAGTCTTGTCGATGAGCAGTTCTTC.